This record looks at one TCR beta chain sequence and its context. Trimming removed 5 bases from V and 1 base from J; junction bases left unmatched: 5. The CDR3 is 14 residues long. Germline loops: CDR1 MGHDK, CDR2 SYGVNS. This specimen comes from a study of blood T cell repertoires in COVID-19. Authors' analysis steps: Amplified reference gene primers provided the basis for estimating nucleated cell counts. The table came from immunoSEQ multiplex PCR; TCRdb's copy has only in-frame clones and leaves some out. V, J and clone size are those of that table, while D and trimming were read from the DNA. Of a few hundred thousand clones detected, about 83% appear once; the ten largest clones hold 6.2%.

Sequenced input: peripheral blood. The rearrangement links TRBV25-1 to TRBJ2-7, with 7 positions matching TRBD1. The source of this sequence is a man in his sixties who had recovered from COVID-19. CDR3 sequence (DNA): TGTGCCAGCAGTCCGCGACAGGGATCCTACGAGCAGTACTTC. Translation gives CASSPRQGSYEQYF.